The 19 T cell receptor beta chains below all came from one sample that was sequenced in a study of T cells in localized non-small cell lung cancer. Assay: immunoSEQ multiplex PCR; the TCRdb copy retains only in-frame clones and omits some. Of about 2,800 clones in the sample, around 31% were seen once. Sequenced material: normal lung tissue next to the tumor, taken before any cancer treatment. Receptors originate from a man between 40 and 75 years old with stage I lung adenocarcinoma.

The chain carries TRBV6-8 and TRBJ1-1, with TRBD1 matching over 7 bases. Germline V gene lookup returns CDR1 MNHGY and CDR2 SAAAGT. The ends lost 7 bases at V and 1 base at J; junction bases unmatched: 6. This CDR3 is 14 amino acids long. The CDR3 nucleotides read TGTGCCAGCACCCGTAGGACAGGGAACACTGAAGCTTTCTTT. This codes for CASTRRTGNTEAFF.

V gene TRBV9 combines with J gene TRBJ1-1; 10 bases fit TRBD1. V was pared by 4 bases and J by 2 bases, with 5 bases of the junction left unmatched. Germline loops: CDR1 SGDLS, CDR2 YYNGEE. There are 15 residues in the CDR3. CDR3 sequence (DNA): TGTGCCAGCAGCCGGACAGGGGGAGGAAACACTGAAGCTTTCTTT. Amino acids: CASSRTGGGNTEAFF.

In this sample, this clone is medium-sized. The chain has TRBV9 and TRBJ2-7; possibly TRBD1 or TRBD2 for D (5 bases each). There are 15 residues in the CDR3. Trimming cost V 3 bases and J 6 bases, with 19 bases left between them. The germline CDR1 and CDR2 sequences are SGDLS and YYNGEE. The chain's CDR3 is CASSARDVPGLEQYF. In DNA, the CDR3 is TGTGCCAGCAGCGCTAGGGACGTCCCCGGACTCGAGCAGTACTTC.

This clone turned up a few times. The rearrangement links TRBV9 to TRBJ2-1; possibly TRBD2 for D (5 bases). The CDR3 contains 14 residues. V shed 0 bases and J shed 8 bases, with 12 bases lying between them. Per the germline V gene, CDR1 is SGDLS and CDR2 is YYNGEE. CDR3 in DNA: TGTGCCAGCAGCGTAGGGACTTTTATCTATGAGCAGTTCTTC. It translates to CASSVGTFIYEQFF.

This clone has a handful of counts. This chain joins TRBV25-1 and TRBJ2-1; 7 bases match TRBD2. CDR3 length: 14 residues. V lost 4 bases, J lost 9 bases, and 9 bases stayed unmatched. Per germline, CDR1 MGHDK and CDR2 SYGVNS. The CDR3 DNA reads as TGTGCCAGCAGTGCCACCGGGACTATCGGTGAGCAGTTCTTC. This gives the protein CASSATGTIGEQFF.

This sequence joins TRBV2 and TRBJ2-5, with TRBD2 identical over 7 bases. V lost 4 bases and J lost 3; bases outside the gene matches: 2. Germline-derived CDR1 and CDR2 are SNHLY and FYNNEI. The CDR3 has 13 residues. The CDR3 protein is CASSGLAEETQYF. Here the CDR3 DNA reads TGTGCCAGCAGTGGACTAGCCGAAGAGACCCAGTACTTC.

The chain joins TRBV11-3 to TRBJ2-5; 7 bases fit TRBD2. This CDR3 contains 14 residues. Losses at the gene ends were 1 base for V and 3 bases for J; bases not matched to a gene: 2. Germline V gives CDR1 SGHNT, CDR2 YENEEA. The CDR3, as DNA: TGTGCCAGCAGCTTAGGGCTAGCGGAAGAGACCCAGTACTTC. Its protein is CASSLGLAEETQYF.

The count of this clone is one. The chain couples TRBV19 to TRBJ1-1; D is perhaps TRBD1 (6 bases). The V gene's germline CDR1 is LNHDA and CDR2 SQIVND (reference sequence). The V end lost 1 base, the J end lost 1 base, and 7 bases lay between the germline ends. CDR3 size: 14 residues. CDR3 sequence: CASSIGTANTEAFF. The CDR3 bases are TGTGCCAGTAGTATAGGGACAGCGAACACTGAAGCTTTCTTT.

The chain joins TRBV5-1 to TRBJ1-1; no definite D call. Per germline, CDR1 SGHRS and CDR2 YFSETQ. Trimming shortened V by 4 bases and J by 3 bases, and 16 bases separated the two germline ends. The CDR3 has 15 residues. This CDR3 reads CASSTRSPRDTEAFF. The CDR3 DNA reads TGCGCCAGCAGCACACGGTCCCCCAGAGACACTGAAGCTTTCTTT.

This clone rates as medium-sized. The V call is TRBV7-1, the J call TRBJ2-3; 7 nucleotides align to TRBD2. TRBV7-1 is sorted into the ORF group, with uncertain function. The CDR3 consists of 18 residues. With V trimmed by 4 bases and J by 0 bases, 13 bases remained unmatched. Here the CDR3 reads CASSFQGGSGTSTDTQYF. CDR3 bases: TGTGCCAGCAGCTTCCAGGGCGGAAGCGGGACTAGCACAGATACGCAGTATTTT.

CDR3 DNA: TGCGCCAGCAGTGAGCGTGGAACTAATGAAAAACTGTTTTTT. Its translation: CASSERGTNEKLFF. The rearrangement uses TRBV10-2 and TRBJ1-4; D remains ambiguous. CDR1 is WSHSY and CDR2 is SAAADI in the germline V gene. Deletions cut 2 bases from V and 1 base from J, with 5 bases between. This CDR3 is 14 amino acids long.

The chain joins TRBV18 to TRBJ2-5, with unresolved D. Per the germline V gene, CDR1 is KGHSH and CDR2 is LQKENI. The V gene lost 2 bases and the J gene lost 6 bases, with 7 bases spanning the gap. This CDR3 spans 12 amino acids. The CDR3: CASSPELKTQYF. CDR3 in DNA: TGTGCCAGCTCACCAGAACTCAAGACCCAGTACTTC.

The chain couples TRBV10-2 to TRBJ2-7; 9 bases fit TRBD2. The CDR3 is 16 residues long. Germline assignment: CDR1 WSHSY and CDR2 SAAADI. V was pared by 1 base and J by 7 bases, with 11 bases of the junction left unmatched. The DNA of the CDR3 is TGCGCCAGCAGTGAGTGGGCGGGAGGGCCTGGTTGGGAGCAGTACTTC. This codes for CASSEWAGGPGWEQYF.

The chain joins TRBV19 to TRBJ1-2, with no clear D. The CDR3 contains 17 residues. In germline, CDR1 is LNHDA, CDR2 SQIVND (reference sequence). Deletions cut 4 bases from V and 0 bases from J, with 18 bases between. The chain's CDR3 is CASSTFRKPEANYGYTF. CDR3 nucleotide sequence: TGTGCCAGTAGTACGTTTAGGAAGCCCGAGGCTAACTATGGCTACACCTTC.

This clone rates as large. CDR3 coding DNA: TGTGCCAGCAGGACGGGACAGGCAGGAAGCTACACCTTC. Its translation: CASRTGQAGSYTF. The chain couples TRBV9 to TRBJ1-2; 8 bases align to TRBD1. The V gene's germline CDR1 is SGDLS and CDR2 YYNGEE. The junction had 9 bases not matched to a gene; V was cut back by 5 bases and J by 9 bases. The CDR3 covers 13 residues.

The V call is TRBV30, the J call TRBJ2-3; D tentatively reads TRBD1 or TRBD2 (5 bases each). V dropped 2 bases and J dropped 6 bases, with 18 bases sitting between them. This CDR3 has 15 amino acids. Germline V gives CDR1 GTSNPN, CDR2 SVGIG (reference sequence). CDR3 loop: CAWSSVGARRDTQYF. The CDR3 coding sequence is TGTGCCTGGAGTTCTGTCGGGGCACGGAGGGATACGCAGTATTTT.

V usage is TRBV6-7 and J usage is TRBJ2-7; TRBD2 aligns across 12 bases. TRBV6-7 is an open reading frame, and its role is uncertain. V was clipped by 4 bases and J by 5 bases; unmatched bases: 6. This CDR3 has 15 amino acids. The CDR3, as DNA: TGTGCCAGCAGTTTAAGGACTAGCGGGATACACGAGCAGTACTTC. This translates into CASSLRTSGIHEQYF.

This chain connects TRBV2 to TRBJ2-1; D is uncertain. Looked up from germline, CDR1 is SNHLY and CDR2 is FYNNEI. This CDR3 contains 14 residues. V gave up 6 bases and J gave up 7 bases, with 16 bases separating them. The CDR3 region has the DNA TGTGCCAGCAGCGCAGACCTCGGGCAGAATGAGCAGTTCTTC. It encodes CASSADLGQNEQFF.

This clone was observed a few times. The chain links TRBV11-3 to TRBJ1-3; D unclear. V was cut by 5 bases and J by 0 bases, with 11 bases left in between. The germline gives CDR1 SGHNT, CDR2 YENEEA. The CDR3 is 15 amino acids. The DNA of the CDR3 is TGTGCCAGCAGCCAAAGACCGAACTCTGGAAACACCATATATTTT. It specifies CASSQRPNSGNTIYF.